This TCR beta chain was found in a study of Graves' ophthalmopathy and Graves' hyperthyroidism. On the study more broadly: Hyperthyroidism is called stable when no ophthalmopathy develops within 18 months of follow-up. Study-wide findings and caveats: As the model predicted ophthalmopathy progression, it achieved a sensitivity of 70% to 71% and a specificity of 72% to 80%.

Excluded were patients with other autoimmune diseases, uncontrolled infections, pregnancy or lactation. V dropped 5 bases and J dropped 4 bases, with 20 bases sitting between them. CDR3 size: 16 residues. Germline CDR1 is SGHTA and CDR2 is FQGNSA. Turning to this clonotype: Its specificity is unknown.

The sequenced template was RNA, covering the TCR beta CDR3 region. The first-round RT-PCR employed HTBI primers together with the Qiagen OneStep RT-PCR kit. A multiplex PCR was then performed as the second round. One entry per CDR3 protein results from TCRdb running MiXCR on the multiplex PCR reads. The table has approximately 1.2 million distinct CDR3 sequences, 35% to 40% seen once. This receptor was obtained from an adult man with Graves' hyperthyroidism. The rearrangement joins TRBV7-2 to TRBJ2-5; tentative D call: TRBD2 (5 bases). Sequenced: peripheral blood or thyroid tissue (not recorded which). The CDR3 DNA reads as TGTGCCAGCAGCACCAGATCAGGAGGTTTGCGAGAGACCCAGTACTTC. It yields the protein CASSTRSGGLRETQYF.